One and the same sample provided the 31 T cell receptor beta chains below, sequenced in a study of cytotoxic CD8 clonotypes in ibrutinib-treated CLL. Some clones are missing from TCRdb's copy, which holds only in-frame ones; the method was immunoSEQ multiplex PCR. In the table there are 75,000 to 90,000 clones, over 65% of which are singletons. The specimen was PBMCs, collected after 24 months of ibrutinib treatment. The receptors were gathered from a human donor with chronic lymphocytic leukemia.

This chain joins TRBV5-6 and TRBJ2-3, with 11 bases that match TRBD1. The length of the CDR3 is 16 residues. In germline, CDR1 is SGHDT, CDR2 YYEEEE. V lost 0 bases, J lost 6 bases, and 6 bases stayed unmatched. The chain's CDR3 is CASSLVVGTGGDTQYF. CDR3 nucleotide sequence: TGTGCCAGCAGCTTGGTAGTCGGGACAGGGGGTGATACGCAGTATTTT.

V and J are TRBV5-6 and TRBJ1-5, with 10 bases matching TRBD1. Germline V CDR1 and CDR2: SGHDT, YYEEEE. CDR3 length: 16 amino acids. V was pared by 4 bases and J by 2 bases, with 6 bases of the junction left unmatched. Here the CDR3 DNA reads TGTGCCAGCAGCCGGGACAGGGGACATGGCAATCAGCCCCAGCATTTT. This translates into CASSRDRGHGNQPQHF.

The chain uses TRBV15 and TRBJ2-3; TRBD2 matches 7 bases. The germline gives CDR1 LNHNV, CDR2 YYDKDF (reference sequence). The CDR3 contains 15 residues. The V and J ends lost 6 bases and 1 base, in that order; junction bases with no gene match: 7. The CDR3 sequence: CATSIGRRGTDTQYF. In DNA, the CDR3 is TGTGCCACCAGTATCGGGAGGCGGGGCACAGATACGCAGTATTTT.

V and J are TRBV11-2 and TRBJ2-7; D gene uncertain. This CDR3 has 13 residues. Per germline, CDR1 SGHAT and CDR2 FQNNGV. Trimming took off 2 bases at V and 2 bases at J, with 7 bases between the two ends. CDR3 protein: CASSLNGPYEQYF. In DNA, the CDR3 is TGTGCCAGCAGCTTAAACGGACCCTACGAGCAGTACTTC.

J is TRBJ2-3 and V is TRBV11-2, with D unresolved. The CDR3 sequence is 16 residues long. Deletions cut 5 bases from V and 2 bases from J, with 17 bases between. Germline CDR1 reads SGHAT; CDR2 reads FQNNGV. The CDR3 spells CASSPGVGRSTDTQYF. The CDR3 coding sequence is TGTGCCAGCAGCCCTGGAGTTGGCAGGTCCACAGATACGCAGTATTTT.

The chain recombines TRBV27 with TRBJ2-7, with unresolved D. The V end lost 3 bases, the J end lost 6 bases, and 21 bases lay between the germline ends. CDR3 length: 16 amino acids. The germline CDR1 and CDR2 sequences are MNHEY and SMNVEV (reference sequence). The chain's CDR3 is CASSLVTPPSLTEQYF. The CDR3 coding sequence is TGTGCCAGCAGTTTGGTGACTCCACCCTCTCTCACCGAGCAGTACTTC.

This clone has only a few counts. The rearrangement uses TRBV11-2 and TRBJ2-7; D gene unclear. The germline gives CDR1 SGHAT, CDR2 FQNNGV. There are 11 residues in the CDR3. Trimming stripped 5 bases from V and 0 bases from J, with 2 bases between. Here the CDR3 DNA reads TGTGCCAGCAGCGTCTCCTACGAGCAGTACTTC. Translating gives CASSVSYEQYF.

This clone appeared a few times. The V gene is TRBV7-3, the J gene TRBJ2-3, with a weak D call TRBD2 (6 bases). The CDR3 covers 18 residues. Per germline, CDR1 SGHTA and CDR2 FQGTGA. V was shortened by 2 bases and J by 5 bases, with 23 bases between the two germline ends. The CDR3, as DNA: TGTGCCAGCAGCTTAGGACCGACTAGGGAGTTGTTGGGAGATACGCAGTATTTT. It yields the protein CASSLGPTRELLGDTQYF.

The chain links TRBV2 to TRBJ1-4, with 8 bases matching TRBD1. This CDR3 is 15 amino acids long. CDR1 is SNHLY, CDR2 FYNNEI, per germline. V dropped 7 bases and J dropped 8; count of bases not matched to a gene: 12. As DNA, the CDR3 is TGTGCCAGCAACAGGGGGAACTCGTTTGAGGAAAAACTGTTTTTT. Translated: CASNRGNSFEEKLFF.

This rearrangement joins TRBV5-4 to TRBJ2-2; unclear D gene. V lost 4 bases and J lost 3, with 13 bases in between. From germline, CDR1 is SGHNT and CDR2 YYREEE (reference sequence). The CDR3 covers 15 residues. This CDR3 is CASSQRASHTGELFF. CDR3 bases: TGTGCCAGCAGCCAAAGGGCGTCGCACACCGGGGAGCTGTTTTTT.

This chain uses TRBV6-1 with TRBJ2-7; D perhaps matches TRBD1 (6 bases). The CDR3 is made up of 13 amino acids. Trimming shortened V by 3 bases and J by 9 bases, and 15 bases separated the two germline ends. Germline V lookup: CDR1 MNHNS, CDR2 SASEGT. The CDR3: CASSDPGQIVQYF. CDR3 bases: TGTGCCAGCAGTGACCCGGGACAAATTGTGCAGTACTTC.

Notes on this clone: At one end, the junction sequence differs from germline, possibly due to a read error. The chain combines TRBV11-2 with TRBJ2-2; 8 bases match TRBD2. Germline V gene sequence: CDR1 SGHAT, CDR2 FQNNGV. The CDR3 spans 16 residues. The CDR3 coding sequence is TGTGCCAGCAGCAGATACGGGAGGGCGAAGACCGGGGAGCTGTTTTTT. Translation gives CASSRYGRAKTGELFF.

The V gene is TRBV10-3, the J gene TRBJ2-3; D uncertain. Germline V gene sequence: CDR1 ENHRY, CDR2 SYGVKD. V lost 2 bases to trimming and J lost 1 base, with 10 bases between them. The CDR3 is 15 residues long. The DNA of the CDR3 is TGTGCCATCAGTGAGAGGTTTCCCCGCACAGATACGCAGTATTTT. Residues: CAISERFPRTDTQYF.

V usage is TRBV28 and J usage is TRBJ1-2, with D perhaps matching TRBD1 (6 bases). The CDR3 is 14 amino acids. Germline lookup yields CDR1 MDHEN and CDR2 SYDVKM. V shed 2 bases and J shed 4 bases, with 11 bases lying between them. The CDR3 sequence: CASSLEGGSYGYTF. Written as DNA, the CDR3 is TGTGCCAGCAGTTTAGAAGGGGGGTCCTATGGCTACACCTTC.

The V and J genes are TRBV7-6 and TRBJ2-1; 9 nucleotides match TRBD2. This CDR3 has 13 amino acids. The V segment lost 4 bases and the J segment 9 bases; nucleotides outside the gene matches: 4. Germline V gene data show CDR1 as SGHVS and CDR2 as FNYEAQ. For the CDR3, the DNA is TGTGCCAGCAGCTCTAGCGGGACGGGTGAGCAGTTCTTC. Translated: CASSSSGTGEQFF.

V usage is TRBV18 and J usage is TRBJ2-3; D unresolved. The CDR3 length is 14 residues. Germline lookup yields CDR1 KGHSH and CDR2 LQKENI. V was trimmed by 2 bases and J by 4 bases, leaving 10 bases between them. For the CDR3, the DNA is TGTGCCAGCTCACCATTTGAGCTACCAGATACGCAGTATTTT. It encodes CASSPFELPDTQYF.

This chain uses TRBV11-3 with TRBJ2-1, with 13 bases matching TRBD2. V shed 1 base, J shed 0 bases, and the junction held 3 bases outside the gene matches. The CDR3 loop spans 18 amino acids. Germline CDR1 is SGHNT and CDR2 is YENEEA. The CDR3 sequence is CASSLGGLAGSSYNEQFF. CDR3 nucleotide sequence: TGTGCCAGCAGCTTAGGGGGACTAGCGGGAAGCTCCTACAATGAGCAGTTCTTC.

The chain uses TRBV18 and TRBJ2-2; weak D call: TRBD2 (6 bases). Looked up from germline, CDR1 is KGHSH and CDR2 is LQKENI. There are 16 residues in the CDR3. The V end was cut by 3 bases, the J end by 0 bases, with 11 bases between. The CDR3 is CASSPPLAANTGELFF. The CDR3 nucleotides are TGTGCCAGCTCACCCCCCTTAGCGGCGAACACCGGGGAGCTGTTTTTT.

The V and J genes are TRBV28 and TRBJ2-7; D unclear. Germline V gene data show CDR1 as MDHEN and CDR2 as SYDVKM. This CDR3 region has 11 residues. V lost 6 bases and J 6 bases, leaving 9 bases between the germline ends. CDR3 sequence reads: CASSSPFEQYF. For the CDR3, the DNA is TGTGCCAGCAGCTCCCCCTTCGAGCAGTACTTC.

The chain recombines TRBV15 with TRBJ2-7; 7 nucleotides align to TRBD1. V shed 3 bases and J 2 bases; nucleotides not matched to a gene: 4. Germline V lookup: CDR1 LNHNV, CDR2 YYDKDF (reference sequence). This CDR3 spans 14 amino acids. CDR3 in amino acids: CATSSTRGTYEQYF. The CDR3 bases are TGTGCCACCAGCAGTACCAGGGGGACCTACGAGCAGTACTTC.

V is TRBV5-4 and J is TRBJ2-2; a weak D match, TRBD1 (7 bases). Germline V gene sequence: CDR1 SGHNT, CDR2 YYREEE (reference sequence). This CDR3 is built from 15 residues. Trimming removed 4 bases at V and 7 bases at J, with 17 bases between. CDR3 nucleotides: TGTGCCAGCAGCCCGCCCCCAGGGGGAGGCGGGGAGCTGTTTTTT. This gives the protein CASSPPPGGGGELFF.

The chain recombines TRBV7-8 with TRBJ2-7; TRBD2 matches 8 bases. CDR3 length equals 19 residues. CDR1 SGHVS and CDR2 FQNEAQ come from the germline V gene. Unmatched junction bases numbered 18, after V lost 3 bases and J lost 2 bases. CDR3 in amino acids: CASSFRPSGQNLLPYEQYF. The CDR3 region has the DNA TGTGCCAGCAGCTTCCGGCCTAGCGGGCAGAACCTCCTGCCCTACGAGCAGTACTTC. Using reference TRBV7-8 and TRBJ2-7 for the parts outside the CDR3, the full variable domain is GAGVSQSPRYKVAKRGQDVALRCDPISGHVSLFWYQQALGQGPEFLTYFQNEAQLDKSGLPSDRFFAERPEGSVSTLKIQRTQQEDSAVYLCASSFRPSGQNLLPYEQYFGPGTRLTVT.

The J gene is TRBJ1-5, the V gene TRBV19; unclear D gene. The CDR3 extends over 13 amino acids. Between the trimmed V and J ends, which lost 6 bases and 5 bases, there was a span of 11 bases. Per the germline V gene, CDR1 is LNHDA and CDR2 is SQIVND (reference sequence). CDR3 in DNA: TGTGCCAGTAGAGTTAGGGTCGATCAGCCCCAGCATTTT. Translated: CASRVRVDQPQHF.

The chain uses TRBV2 and TRBJ2-1, with 7 nucleotides matching TRBD2. The CDR3 covers 15 residues. The V segment lost 8 bases and the J segment 3 bases; nucleotides outside the gene matches: 10. Germline lookup yields CDR1 SNHLY and CDR2 FYNNEI. DNA for the CDR3: TGTGCCAGCGCTGTCGAGGGAGGGATCTACAATGAGCAGTTCTTC. Translated, it gives CASAVEGGIYNEQFF.

The chain uses TRBV2 and TRBJ2-5, with D possibly TRBD2 on 6 matching bases. V was shortened by 7 bases and J by 1 base, with 13 bases between the two germline ends. The CDR3 sequence is 14 residues long. Germline V gene data show CDR1 as SNHLY and CDR2 as FYNNEI. The DNA for the CDR3 is TGTGCCAGCAAGGAGCTAGCGCCCCAAGAGACCCAGTACTTC. This translates into CASKELAPQETQYF.

There are a few counts of this clone. This chain links TRBV6-1 with TRBJ2-3, with 8 bases that match TRBD1. CDR1 is MNHNS, CDR2 SASEGT, per germline. V gave up 5 bases and J gave up 0 bases; unmatched junction bases: 4. The CDR3 length is 15 residues. CDR3 coding DNA: TGTGCCAGCAGTCAGACAGGGGCTAGCACAGATACGCAGTATTTT. Its translation: CASSQTGASTDTQYF.

This clone was counted a single time. V gene TRBV6-5 combines with J gene TRBJ1-5; D unresolved. Germline CDR1 and CDR2: MNHEY and SVGAGI. The CDR3 contains 13 residues. Trimming pared 5 bases from V and 6 bases from J, leaving 11 bases between. The CDR3 loop reads CASSRSPLQPQHF. The CDR3 DNA follows: TGTGCCAGCAGTCGGTCTCCGCTTCAGCCCCAGCATTTT.

CDR3 bases: TGTGCCAGCAGCTTAGGACTAGGCCGGGAGACCCAGTACTTC. Translation: CASSLGLGRETQYF. The chain employs TRBV11-3 and TRBJ2-5; D is perhaps TRBD2 (6 bases). Trimming removed 1 base at V and 5 bases at J, with 11 bases between. The CDR3 length is 14 residues. Germline CDR1 is SGHNT and CDR2 is YENEEA. Together with reference TRBV11-3 and TRBJ2-5, the CDR3 gives the full variable domain: EAGVVQSPRYKIIEKKQPVAFWCNPISGHNTLYWYLQNLGQGPELLIRYENEEAVDDSQLPKDRFSAERLKGVDSTLKIQPAELGDSAVYLCASSLGLGRETQYFGPGTRLLVL.

CDR3 DNA: TGTGCCAGCACCTACTTTTTAGGGGACTCCTACGAGCAGTACTTC. Residues: CASTYFLGDSYEQYF. The chain uses TRBV6-5 and TRBJ2-7, with D maybe TRBD1 (5 bases). Germline loops: CDR1 MNHEY, CDR2 SVGAGI. The length of the CDR3 is 15 residues. V lost 7 bases and J lost 0, with 16 bases in between.

This sequence joins TRBV6-5 and TRBJ2-1; TRBD2 matches 12 bases. Trimming took 6 bases from V and 7 from J; bases not matched to a gene: 4. CDR1 is MNHEY, CDR2 SVGAGI, per germline. This CDR3 region has 14 residues. Here the CDR3 DNA reads TGTGCCAGCAGCCGGACTAGCGGGAAGAATGAGCAGTTCTTC. Amino acids: CASSRTSGKNEQFF.

The rearrangement links TRBV6-5 to TRBJ2-7; 7 bases map to TRBD2. Germline lookup yields CDR1 MNHEY and CDR2 SVGAGI. Trimming removed 5 bases from V and 7 bases from J; junction bases left unmatched: 8. The CDR3 is made up of 13 amino acids. The CDR3 DNA sequence: TGTGCCAGCAGTCCCCCCGGGAGGCCAGAGCAGTACTTC. It specifies CASSPPGRPEQYF.